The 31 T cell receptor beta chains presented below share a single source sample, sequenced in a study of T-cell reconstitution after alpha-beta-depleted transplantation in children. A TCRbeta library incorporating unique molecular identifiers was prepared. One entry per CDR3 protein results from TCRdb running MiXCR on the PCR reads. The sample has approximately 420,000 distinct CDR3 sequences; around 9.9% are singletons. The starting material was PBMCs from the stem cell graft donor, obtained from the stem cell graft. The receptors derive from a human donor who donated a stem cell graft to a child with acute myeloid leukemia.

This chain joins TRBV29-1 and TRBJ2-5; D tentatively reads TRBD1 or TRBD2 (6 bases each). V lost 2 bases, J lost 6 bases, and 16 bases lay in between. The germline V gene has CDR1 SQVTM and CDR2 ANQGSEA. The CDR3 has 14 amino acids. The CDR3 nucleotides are TGCAGCGTTGAAACACAGGGAGGCGGGAAGACCCAGTACTTC. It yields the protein CSVETQGGGKTQYF.

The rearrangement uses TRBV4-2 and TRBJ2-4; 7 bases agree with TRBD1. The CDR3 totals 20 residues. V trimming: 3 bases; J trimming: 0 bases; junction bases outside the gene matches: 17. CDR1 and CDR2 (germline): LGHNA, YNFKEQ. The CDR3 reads CASSHSPGEGQTLAKNIQYF. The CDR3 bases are TGTGCCAGCAGCCATTCCCCTGGAGAGGGACAGACGCTAGCCAAAAACATTCAGTACTTC.

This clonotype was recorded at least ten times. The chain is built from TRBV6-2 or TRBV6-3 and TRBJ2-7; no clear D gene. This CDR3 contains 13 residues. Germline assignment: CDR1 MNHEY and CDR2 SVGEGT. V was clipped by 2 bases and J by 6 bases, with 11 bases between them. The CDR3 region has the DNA TGTGCCAGCAGTTACGTCTCGAGGTCCGAGCAGTACTTC. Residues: CASSYVSRSEQYF.

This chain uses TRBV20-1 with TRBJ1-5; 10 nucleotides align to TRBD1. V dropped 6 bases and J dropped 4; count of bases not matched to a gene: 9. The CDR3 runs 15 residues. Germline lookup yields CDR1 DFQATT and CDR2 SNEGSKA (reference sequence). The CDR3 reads CSALEGGQGNQPQHF. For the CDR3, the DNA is TGCAGTGCGCTAGAGGGGGGACAGGGGAATCAGCCCCAGCATTTT.

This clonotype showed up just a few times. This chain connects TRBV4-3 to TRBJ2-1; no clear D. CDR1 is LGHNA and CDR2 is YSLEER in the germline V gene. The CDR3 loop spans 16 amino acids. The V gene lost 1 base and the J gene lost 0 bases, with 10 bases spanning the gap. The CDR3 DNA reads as TGCGCCAGCAGCCAAGGTCTCGTAAGCTCCTACAATGAGCAGTTCTTC. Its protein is CASSQGLVSSYNEQFF.

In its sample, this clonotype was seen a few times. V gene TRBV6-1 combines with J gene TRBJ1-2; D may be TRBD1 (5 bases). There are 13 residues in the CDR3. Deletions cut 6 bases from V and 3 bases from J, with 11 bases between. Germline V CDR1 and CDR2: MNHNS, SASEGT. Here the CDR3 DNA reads TGTGCCAGCAGACGGGACGGATACTATGGCTACACCTTC. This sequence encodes CASRRDGYYGYTF.

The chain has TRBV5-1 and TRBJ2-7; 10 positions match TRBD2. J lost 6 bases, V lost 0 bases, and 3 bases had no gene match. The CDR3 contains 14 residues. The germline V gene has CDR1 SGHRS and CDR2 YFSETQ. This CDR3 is CASSLELAGGEQYV. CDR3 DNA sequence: TGCGCCAGCAGCTTGGAATTAGCGGGAGGCGAGCAGTACGTC.

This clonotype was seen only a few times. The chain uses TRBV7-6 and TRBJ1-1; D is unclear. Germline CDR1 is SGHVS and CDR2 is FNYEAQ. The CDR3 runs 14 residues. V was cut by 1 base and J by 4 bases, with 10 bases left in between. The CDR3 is CASSLGPGATEAFF. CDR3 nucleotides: TGTGCCAGCAGCTTAGGTCCTGGAGCCACTGAAGCTTTCTTT.

CDR3 loop: CASRPTGATGELFF. CDR3 nucleotide sequence: TGTGCCTCCCGACCGACAGGGGCCACCGGGGAGCTGTTTTTT. The gene calls are TRBV10-3 and TRBJ2-2, with TRBD1 identical over 8 bases. Germline CDR1 reads ENHRY; CDR2 reads SYGVKD. Trimming cost V 11 bases and J 4 bases; bases outside gene matches: 9. The CDR3 runs 14 residues.

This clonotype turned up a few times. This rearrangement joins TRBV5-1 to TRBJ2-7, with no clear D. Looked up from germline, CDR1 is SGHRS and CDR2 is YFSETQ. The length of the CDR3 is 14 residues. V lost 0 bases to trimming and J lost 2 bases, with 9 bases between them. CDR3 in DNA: TGCGCCAGCAGCTTGGTGGGCGTCCCCTACGAGCAGTACTTC. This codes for CASSLVGVPYEQYF.

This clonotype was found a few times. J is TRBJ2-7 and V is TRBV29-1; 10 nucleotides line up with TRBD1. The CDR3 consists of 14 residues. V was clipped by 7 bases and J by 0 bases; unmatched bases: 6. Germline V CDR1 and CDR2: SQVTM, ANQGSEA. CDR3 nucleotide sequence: TGCAGCGCCGAGGACAGGGGGAGCTCCTACGAGCAGTACGTC. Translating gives CSAEDRGSSYEQYV.

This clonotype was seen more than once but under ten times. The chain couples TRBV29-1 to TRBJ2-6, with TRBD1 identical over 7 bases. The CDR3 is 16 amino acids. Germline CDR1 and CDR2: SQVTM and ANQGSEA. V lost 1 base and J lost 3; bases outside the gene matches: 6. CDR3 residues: CSVEGDSPNGANVLTF. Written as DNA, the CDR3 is TGCAGCGTTGAAGGGGACAGCCCTAATGGGGCCAACGTCCTGACTTTC.

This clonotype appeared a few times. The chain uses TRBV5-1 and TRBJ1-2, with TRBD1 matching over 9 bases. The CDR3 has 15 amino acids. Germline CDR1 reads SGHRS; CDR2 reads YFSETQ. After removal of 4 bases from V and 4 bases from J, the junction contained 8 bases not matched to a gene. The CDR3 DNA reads TGCGCCAGCAGCACGTGGGGACAGGGCGCCTATGGCTACACCTTC. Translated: CASSTWGQGAYGYTF.

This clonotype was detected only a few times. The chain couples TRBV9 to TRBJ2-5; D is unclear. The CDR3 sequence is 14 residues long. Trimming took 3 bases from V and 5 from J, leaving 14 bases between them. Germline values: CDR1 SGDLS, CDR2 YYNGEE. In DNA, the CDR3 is TGTGCCAGCAGCGCCCTGTCTACTGGGGAGACCCAGTACTTC. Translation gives CASSALSTGETQYF.

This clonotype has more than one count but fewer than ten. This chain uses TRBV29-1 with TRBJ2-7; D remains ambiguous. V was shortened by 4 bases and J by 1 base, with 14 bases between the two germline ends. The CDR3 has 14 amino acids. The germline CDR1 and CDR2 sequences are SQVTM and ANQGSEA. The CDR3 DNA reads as TGCAGCGTTGCCCCGAGTATGTTTTCCTACGAGCAGTACTTC. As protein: CSVAPSMFSYEQYF.

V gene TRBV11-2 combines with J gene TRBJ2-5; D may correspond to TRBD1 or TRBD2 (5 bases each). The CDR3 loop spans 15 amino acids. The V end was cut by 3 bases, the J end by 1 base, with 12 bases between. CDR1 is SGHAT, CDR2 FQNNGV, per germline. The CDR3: CASSLGNGGQETQYF. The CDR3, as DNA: TGTGCCAGCAGCTTGGGGAATGGGGGCCAAGAGACCCAGTACTTC.

CDR3 nucleotide sequence: TGTGCCAGCAGTTCTACGTGGGGGGAGGGCTACACCTTC. Translating gives CASSSTWGEGYTF. The rearrangement joins TRBV25-1 to TRBJ1-2; maybe TRBD1 (5 bases). Trimming cost V 5 bases and J 8 bases, with 15 bases left between them. Germline V lookup: CDR1 MGHDK, CDR2 SYGVNS. The CDR3 totals 13 residues.

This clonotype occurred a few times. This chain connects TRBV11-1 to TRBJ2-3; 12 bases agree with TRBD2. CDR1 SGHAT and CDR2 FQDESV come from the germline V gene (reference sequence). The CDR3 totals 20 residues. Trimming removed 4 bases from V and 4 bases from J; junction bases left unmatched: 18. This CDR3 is CASSSPPYRLAGVISDTQYF. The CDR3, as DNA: TGTGCCAGCAGCTCTCCTCCTTATAGACTAGCGGGAGTCATTTCAGATACGCAGTATTTT. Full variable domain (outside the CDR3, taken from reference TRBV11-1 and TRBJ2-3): EAEVAQSPRYKITEKSQAVAFWCDPISGHATLYWYRQILGQGPELLVQFQDESVVDDSQLPKDRFSAERLKGVDSTLKIQPAELGDSAMYLCASSSPPYRLAGVISDTQYFGPGTRLTVL.

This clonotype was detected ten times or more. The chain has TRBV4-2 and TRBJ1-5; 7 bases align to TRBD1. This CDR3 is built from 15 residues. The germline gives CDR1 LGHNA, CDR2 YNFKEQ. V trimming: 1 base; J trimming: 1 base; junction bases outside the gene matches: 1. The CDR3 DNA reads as TGTGCCAGCAGCCAAGCGACAGGGAGCAATCAGCCCCAGCATTTT. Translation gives CASSQATGSNQPQHF.

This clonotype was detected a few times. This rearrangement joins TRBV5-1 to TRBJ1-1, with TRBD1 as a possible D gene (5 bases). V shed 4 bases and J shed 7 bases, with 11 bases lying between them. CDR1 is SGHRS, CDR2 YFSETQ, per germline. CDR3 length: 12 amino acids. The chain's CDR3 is CASSPIGDEAFF. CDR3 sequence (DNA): TGCGCCAGCAGCCCTATAGGGGATGAAGCTTTCTTT. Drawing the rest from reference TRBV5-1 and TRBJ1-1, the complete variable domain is KAGVTQTPRYLIKTRGQQVTLSCSPISGHRSVSWYQQTPGQGLQFLFEYFSETQRNKGNFPGRFSGRQFSNSRSEMNVSTLELGDSALYLCASSPIGDEAFFGQGTRLTVV.

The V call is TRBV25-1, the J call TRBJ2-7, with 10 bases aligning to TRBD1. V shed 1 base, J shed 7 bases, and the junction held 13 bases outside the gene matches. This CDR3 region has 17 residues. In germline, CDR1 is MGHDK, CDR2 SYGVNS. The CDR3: CASSELVGGQGPREQYF. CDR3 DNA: TGTGCCAGCAGTGAATTGGTAGGGGGACAGGGGCCCCGGGAGCAGTACTTC.

The CDR3, as DNA: TGTGCCAGCAGCGCCAAGACAGGGTTCGACGAGCAGTACTTC. Translated, it gives CASSAKTGFDEQYF. The V and J genes are TRBV9 and TRBJ2-7, with 7 bases aligning to TRBD1. The CDR3 consists of 14 residues. CDR1 is SGDLS, CDR2 YYNGEE, per germline. V trimming: 3 bases; J trimming: 5 bases; junction bases outside the gene matches: 8.

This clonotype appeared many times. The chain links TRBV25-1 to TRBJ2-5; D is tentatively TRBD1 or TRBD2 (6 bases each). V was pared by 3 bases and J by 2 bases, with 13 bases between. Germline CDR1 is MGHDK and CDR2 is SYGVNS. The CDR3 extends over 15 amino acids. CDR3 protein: CASSDAGQGQETQYF. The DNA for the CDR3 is TGTGCCAGCAGTGACGCGGGACAAGGTCAAGAGACCCAGTACTTC.

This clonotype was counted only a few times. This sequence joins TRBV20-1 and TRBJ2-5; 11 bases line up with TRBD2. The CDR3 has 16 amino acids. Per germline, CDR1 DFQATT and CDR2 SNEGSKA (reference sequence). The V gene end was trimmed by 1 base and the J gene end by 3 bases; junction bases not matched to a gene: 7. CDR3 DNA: TGCAGTGCTAGAGCTCTAGCGGGGGGCGCAAAAGAGACCCAGTACTTC. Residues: CSARALAGGAKETQYF.

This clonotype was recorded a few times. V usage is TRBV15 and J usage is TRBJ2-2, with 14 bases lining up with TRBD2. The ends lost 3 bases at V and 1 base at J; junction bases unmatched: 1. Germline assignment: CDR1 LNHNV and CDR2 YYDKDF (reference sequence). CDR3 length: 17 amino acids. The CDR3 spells CATSRGLAGVNTGELFF. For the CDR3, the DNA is TGTGCCACCAGCAGGGGACTAGCGGGGGTGAACACCGGGGAGCTGTTTTTT.

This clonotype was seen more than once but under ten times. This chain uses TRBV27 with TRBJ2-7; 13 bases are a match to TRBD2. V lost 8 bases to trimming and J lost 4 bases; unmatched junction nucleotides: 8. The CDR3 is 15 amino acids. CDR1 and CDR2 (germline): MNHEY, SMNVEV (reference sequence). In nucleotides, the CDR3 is TGTGCCAGCGCGACTAGCGGGAGGTACCCGTACGAGCAGTACTTC. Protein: CASATSGRYPYEQYF.

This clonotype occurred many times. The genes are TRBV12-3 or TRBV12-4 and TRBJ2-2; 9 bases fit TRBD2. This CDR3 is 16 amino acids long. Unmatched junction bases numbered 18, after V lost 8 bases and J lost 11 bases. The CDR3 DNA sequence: TGTGCCAGCTCGAAGCGGGGGGCCCAAACTCCGGAAGAGCTGTTTTTT. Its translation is CASSKRGAQTPEELFF.

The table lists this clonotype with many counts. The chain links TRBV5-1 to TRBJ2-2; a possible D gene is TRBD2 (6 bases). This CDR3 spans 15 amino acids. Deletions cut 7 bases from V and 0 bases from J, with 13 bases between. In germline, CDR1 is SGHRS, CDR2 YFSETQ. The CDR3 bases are TGCGCCAGCGGCCCCACGGGGGCGAACACCGGGGAGCTGTTTTTT. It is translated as CASGPTGANTGELFF.

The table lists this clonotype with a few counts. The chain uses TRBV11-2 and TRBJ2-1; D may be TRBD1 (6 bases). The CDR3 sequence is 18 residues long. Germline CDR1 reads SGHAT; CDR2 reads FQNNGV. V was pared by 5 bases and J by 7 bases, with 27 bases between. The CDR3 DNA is TGTGCCAGCAGCCACCCACTGGTATGGGGGCGCCGAGGGAATGAGCAGTTCTTC. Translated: CASSHPLVWGRRGNEQFF.

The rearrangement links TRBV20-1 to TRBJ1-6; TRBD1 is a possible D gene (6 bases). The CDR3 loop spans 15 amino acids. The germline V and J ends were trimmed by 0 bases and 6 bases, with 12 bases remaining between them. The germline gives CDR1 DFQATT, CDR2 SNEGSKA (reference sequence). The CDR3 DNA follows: TGCAGTGCTAGAGATAGTTTAGGGGGTAATTCACCCCTCCACTTT. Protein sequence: CSARDSLGGNSPLHF.

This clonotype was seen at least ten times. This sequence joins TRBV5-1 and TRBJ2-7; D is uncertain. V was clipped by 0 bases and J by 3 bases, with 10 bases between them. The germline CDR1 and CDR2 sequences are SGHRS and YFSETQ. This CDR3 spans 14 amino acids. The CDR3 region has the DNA TGCGCCAGCAGCTTGGGGCAGGCTGGCTACGAGCAGTACTTC. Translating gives CASSLGQAGYEQYF.